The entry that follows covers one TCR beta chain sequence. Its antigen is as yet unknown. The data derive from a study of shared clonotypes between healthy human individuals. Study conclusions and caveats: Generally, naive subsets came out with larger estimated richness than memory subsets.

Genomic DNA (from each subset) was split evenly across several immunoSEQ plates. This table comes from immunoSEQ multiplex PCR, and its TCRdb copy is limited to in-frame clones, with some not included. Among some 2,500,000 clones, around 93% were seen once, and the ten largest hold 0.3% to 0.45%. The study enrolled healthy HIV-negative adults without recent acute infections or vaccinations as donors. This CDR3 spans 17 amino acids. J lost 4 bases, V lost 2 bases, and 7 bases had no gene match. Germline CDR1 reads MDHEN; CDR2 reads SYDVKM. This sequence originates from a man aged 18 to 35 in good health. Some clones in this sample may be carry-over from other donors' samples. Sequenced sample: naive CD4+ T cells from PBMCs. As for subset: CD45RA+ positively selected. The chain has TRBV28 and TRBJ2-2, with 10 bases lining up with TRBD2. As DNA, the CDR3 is TGTGCCAGCAGTTTAGGAGGGACTAGCGCGATCACCGGGGAGCTGTTTTTT. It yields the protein CASSLGGTSAITGELFF.